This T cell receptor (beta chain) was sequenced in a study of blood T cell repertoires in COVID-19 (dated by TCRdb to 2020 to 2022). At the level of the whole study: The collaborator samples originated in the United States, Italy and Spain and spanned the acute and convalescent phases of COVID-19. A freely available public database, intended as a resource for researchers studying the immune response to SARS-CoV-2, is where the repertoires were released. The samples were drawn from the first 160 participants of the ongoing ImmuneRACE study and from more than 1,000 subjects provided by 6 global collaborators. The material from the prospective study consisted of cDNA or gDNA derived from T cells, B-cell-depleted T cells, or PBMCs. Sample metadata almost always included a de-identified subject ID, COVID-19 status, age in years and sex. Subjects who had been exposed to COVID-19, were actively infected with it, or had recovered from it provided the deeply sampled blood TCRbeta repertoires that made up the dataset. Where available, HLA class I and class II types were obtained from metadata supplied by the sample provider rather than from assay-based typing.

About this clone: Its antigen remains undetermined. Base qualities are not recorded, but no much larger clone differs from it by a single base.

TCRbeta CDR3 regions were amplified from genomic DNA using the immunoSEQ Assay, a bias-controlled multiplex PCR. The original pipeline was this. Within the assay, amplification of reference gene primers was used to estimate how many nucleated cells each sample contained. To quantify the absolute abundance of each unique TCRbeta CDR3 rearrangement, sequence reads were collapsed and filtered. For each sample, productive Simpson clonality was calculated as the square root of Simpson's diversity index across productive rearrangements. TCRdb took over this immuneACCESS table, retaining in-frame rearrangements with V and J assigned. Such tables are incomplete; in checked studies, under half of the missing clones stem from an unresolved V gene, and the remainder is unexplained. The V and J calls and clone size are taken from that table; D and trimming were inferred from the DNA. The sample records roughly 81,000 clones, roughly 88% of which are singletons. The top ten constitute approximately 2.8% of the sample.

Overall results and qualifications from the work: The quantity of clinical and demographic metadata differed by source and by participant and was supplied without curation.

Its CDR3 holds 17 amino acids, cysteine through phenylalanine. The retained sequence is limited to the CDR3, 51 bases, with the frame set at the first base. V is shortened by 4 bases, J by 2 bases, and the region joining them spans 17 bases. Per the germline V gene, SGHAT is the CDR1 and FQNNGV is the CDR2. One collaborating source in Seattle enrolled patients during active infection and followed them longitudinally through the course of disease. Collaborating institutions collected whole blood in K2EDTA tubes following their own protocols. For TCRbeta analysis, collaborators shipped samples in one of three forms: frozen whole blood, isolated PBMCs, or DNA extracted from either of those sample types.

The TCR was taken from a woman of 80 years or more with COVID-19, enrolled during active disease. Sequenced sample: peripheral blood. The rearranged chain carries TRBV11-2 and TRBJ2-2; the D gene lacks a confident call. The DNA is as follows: TGTGCCAGCAGCTCCTCCCGAGGTGCCGACAACACCGGGGAGCTGTTTTTT. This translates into CASSSSRGADNTGELFF.